Sequencing of this T cell receptor beta chain was carried out in a study of cytomegalovirus exposure and HLA in healthy donors. Study information: Earlier, 95 million to 130 million unique TCR beta sequences were recovered from roughly 170 million T cells by an analysis.

A word on this clone: Its cognate antigen is unknown.

Unrecorded immune exposure was likely among donors, who were nominally healthy when sampled. The CDR3 runs 16 residues. Germline-derived CDR1 and CDR2 are SGHTS and YDEGEE. V was pared by 0 bases and J by 2 bases, with 15 bases between. In the PCR, 60 Vbeta and 13 Jbeta primers were used. Profiled with immunoSEQ multiplex PCR; TCRdb holds only in-frame clones, not every one. The sample holds about 160,000 clones, roughly 87% seen once. Regarding the study as a whole: HLA alleles were associated with 15,000 to 20,000 TCR beta sequences in a later analysis at 0.05 false discovery rate. Later, an analysis found that common viral pathogens appeared to be linked with several of the most significant clusters.

The source of this sequence is a girl aged 10 to 17 in good health and CMV-seropositive. The rearrangement links TRBV5-8 to TRBJ2-7, with a tentative D call TRBD1 (6 bases). Specimen: PBMCs. CDR3 amino acids: CASSLVRRGTTYEQYF. The CDR3 region has the DNA TGTGCCAGCAGCTTGGTGCGTAGGGGGACAACCTACGAGCAGTACTTC. The entire variable domain, with the rest obtained from reference TRBV5-8 and TRBJ2-7, is as follows: EAGVTQSPTHLIKTRGQQATLRCSPISGHTSVYWYQQALGLGLQFLLWYDEGEERNRGNFPPRFSGRQFPNYSSELNVNALELEDSALYLCASSLVRRGTTYEQYFGPGTRLTVT.